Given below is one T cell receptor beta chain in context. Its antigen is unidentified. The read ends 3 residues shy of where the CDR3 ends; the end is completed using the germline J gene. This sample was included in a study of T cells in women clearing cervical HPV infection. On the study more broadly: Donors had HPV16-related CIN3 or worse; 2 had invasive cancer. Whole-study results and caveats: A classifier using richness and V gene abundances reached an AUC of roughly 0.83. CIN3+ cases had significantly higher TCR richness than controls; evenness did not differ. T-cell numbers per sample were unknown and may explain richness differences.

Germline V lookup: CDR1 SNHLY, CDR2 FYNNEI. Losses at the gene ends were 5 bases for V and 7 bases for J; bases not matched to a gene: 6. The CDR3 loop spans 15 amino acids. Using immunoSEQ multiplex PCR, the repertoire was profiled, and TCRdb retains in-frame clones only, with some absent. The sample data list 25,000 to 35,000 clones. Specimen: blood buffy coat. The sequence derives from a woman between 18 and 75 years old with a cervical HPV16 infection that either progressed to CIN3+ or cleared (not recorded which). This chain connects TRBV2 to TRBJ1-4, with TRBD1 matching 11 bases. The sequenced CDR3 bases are TGTGCCAGCAGTATCACCGGGACAGGGGGTGAAAAA. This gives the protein CASSITGTGGEK. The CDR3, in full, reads CASSITGTGGEKLFF.